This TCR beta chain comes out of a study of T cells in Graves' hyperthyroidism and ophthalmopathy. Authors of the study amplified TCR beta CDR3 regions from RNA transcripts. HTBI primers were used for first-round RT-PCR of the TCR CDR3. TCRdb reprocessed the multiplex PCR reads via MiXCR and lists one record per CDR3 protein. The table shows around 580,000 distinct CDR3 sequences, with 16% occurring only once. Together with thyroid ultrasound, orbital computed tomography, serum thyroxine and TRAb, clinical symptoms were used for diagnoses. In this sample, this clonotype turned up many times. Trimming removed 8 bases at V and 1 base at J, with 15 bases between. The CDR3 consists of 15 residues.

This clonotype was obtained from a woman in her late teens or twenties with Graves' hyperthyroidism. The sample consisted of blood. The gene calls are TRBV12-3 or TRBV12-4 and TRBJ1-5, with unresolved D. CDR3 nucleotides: TGTGCCAGCTCCCAACCGGGGTTCAGCAATCAGCCCCAGCATTTT. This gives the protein CASSQPGFSNQPQHF.